This TCR beta chain appears in the sequencing data of a study of CD8 T cells in ankylosing spondylitis. Study results and caveats: Within ankylosing spondylitis blood, a TCR beta motif made up of under 10 highly homologous variants appeared to be characteristic.

From the 5' RACE reads, TCRdb called clonotypes with MiXCR, one entry per CDR3 protein. The table has roughly 370,000 distinct CDR3 sequences, more than 20% seen once. Worth noting for this clonotype: Its antigen is not identified.

There are 15 residues in the CDR3. CDR1 and CDR2 from the germline V gene are LGHNA and YNFKEQ. Trimming took 0 bases from V and 5 from J; bases not matched to a gene: 4. The chain joins TRBV4-2 to TRBJ2-5, with 9 positions matching TRBD2. The TCR comes from a male donor with ankylosing spondylitis. What was sequenced was blood, either unsorted or a sorted T cell fraction (not recorded which). The CDR3 reads CASSQDAGGQETQYF. The CDR3 nucleotides are TGTGCCAGCAGCCAAGACGCGGGGGGGCAGGAGACCCAGTACTTC.